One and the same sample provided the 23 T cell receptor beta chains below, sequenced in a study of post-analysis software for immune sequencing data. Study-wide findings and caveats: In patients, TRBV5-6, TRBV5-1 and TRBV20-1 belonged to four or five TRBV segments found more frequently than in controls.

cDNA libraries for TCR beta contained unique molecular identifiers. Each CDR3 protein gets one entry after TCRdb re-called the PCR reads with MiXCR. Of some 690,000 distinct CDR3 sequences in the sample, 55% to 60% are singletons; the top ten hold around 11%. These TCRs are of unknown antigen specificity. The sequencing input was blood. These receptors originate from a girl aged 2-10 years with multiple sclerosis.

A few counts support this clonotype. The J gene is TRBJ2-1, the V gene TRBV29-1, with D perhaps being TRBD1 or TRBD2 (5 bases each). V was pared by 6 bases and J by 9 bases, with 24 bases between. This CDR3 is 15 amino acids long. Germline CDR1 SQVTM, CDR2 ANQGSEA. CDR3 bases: TGCAGCGTGTTCCCCCGGCGCTGGGGGAAATCTGAGCAGTTCTTC. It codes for CSVFPRRWGKSEQFF.

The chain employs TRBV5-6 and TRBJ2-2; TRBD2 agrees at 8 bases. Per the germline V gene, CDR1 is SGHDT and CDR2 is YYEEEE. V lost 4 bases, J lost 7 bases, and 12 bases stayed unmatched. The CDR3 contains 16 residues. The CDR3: CASSRGLVGAIGELFF. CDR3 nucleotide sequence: TGTGCCAGCAGCCGGGGACTAGTGGGGGCGATCGGGGAGCTGTTTTTT.

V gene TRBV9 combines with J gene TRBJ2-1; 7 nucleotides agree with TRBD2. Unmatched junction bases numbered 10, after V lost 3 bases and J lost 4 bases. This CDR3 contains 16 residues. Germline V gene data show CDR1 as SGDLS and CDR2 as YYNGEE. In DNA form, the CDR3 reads TGTGCCAGCAGCGCTTCCGGGGGACTACCTTACAATGAGCAGTTCTTC. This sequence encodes CASSASGGLPYNEQFF.

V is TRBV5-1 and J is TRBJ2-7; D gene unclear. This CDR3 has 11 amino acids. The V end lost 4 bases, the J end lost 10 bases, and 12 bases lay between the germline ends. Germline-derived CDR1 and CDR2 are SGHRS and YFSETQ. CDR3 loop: CASSDATSQYF. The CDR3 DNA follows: TGCGCCAGCAGCGACGCAACGTCCCAGTACTTC. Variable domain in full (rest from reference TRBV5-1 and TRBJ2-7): KAGVTQTPRYLIKTRGQQVTLSCSPISGHRSVSWYQQTPGQGLQFLFEYFSETQRNKGNFPGRFSGRQFSNSRSEMNVSTLELGDSALYLCASSDATSQYFGPGTRLTVT.

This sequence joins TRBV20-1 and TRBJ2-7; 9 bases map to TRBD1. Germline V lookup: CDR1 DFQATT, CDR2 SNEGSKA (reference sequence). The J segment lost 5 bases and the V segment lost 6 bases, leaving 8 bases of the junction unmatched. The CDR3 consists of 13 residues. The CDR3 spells CSAMGDRVHEQYF. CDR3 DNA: TGCAGTGCCATGGGGGACAGGGTCCACGAGCAGTACTTC.

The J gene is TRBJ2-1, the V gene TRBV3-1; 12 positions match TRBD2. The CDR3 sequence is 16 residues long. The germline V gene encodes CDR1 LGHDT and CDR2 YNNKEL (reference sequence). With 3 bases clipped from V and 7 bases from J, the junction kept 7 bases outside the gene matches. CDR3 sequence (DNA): TGTGCCAGCAGCCAGGTCCTAGCGGGAGGGTGGAATGAGCAGTTCTTC. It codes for CASSQVLAGGWNEQFF.

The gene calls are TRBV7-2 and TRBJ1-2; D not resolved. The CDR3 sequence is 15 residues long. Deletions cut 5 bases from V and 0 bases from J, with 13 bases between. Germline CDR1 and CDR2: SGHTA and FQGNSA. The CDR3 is CASSPPWAANYGYTF. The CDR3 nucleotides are TGTGCCAGCAGCCCCCCGTGGGCAGCTAACTATGGCTACACCTTC.

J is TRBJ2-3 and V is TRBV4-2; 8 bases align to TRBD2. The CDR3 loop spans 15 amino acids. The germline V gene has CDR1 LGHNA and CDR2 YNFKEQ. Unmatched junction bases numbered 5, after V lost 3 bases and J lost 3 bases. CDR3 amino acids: CASSQRTSSTDTQYF. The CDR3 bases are TGTGCCAGCAGCCAGAGGACTAGCAGTACAGATACGCAGTATTTT.

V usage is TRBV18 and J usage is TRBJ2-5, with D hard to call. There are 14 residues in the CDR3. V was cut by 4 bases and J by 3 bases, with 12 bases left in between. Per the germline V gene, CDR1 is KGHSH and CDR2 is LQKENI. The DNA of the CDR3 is TGTGCCAGCTCACTCCTCCCCCCAGAAGAGACCCAGTACTTC. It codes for CASSLLPPEETQYF. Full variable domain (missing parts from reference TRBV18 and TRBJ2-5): NAGVMQNPRHLVRRRGQEARLRCSPMKGHSHVYWYRQLPEEGLKFMVYLQKENIIDESGMPKERFSAEFPKEGPSILRIQQVVRGDSAAYFCASSLLPPEETQYFGPGTRLLVL.

CDR3 amino acids: CASHDEGSYTF. The DNA for the CDR3 is TGCGCCAGCCACGACGAAGGGAGCTACACCTTC. The V gene is TRBV5-1, the J gene TRBJ1-2; D is unresolved. Germline loops: CDR1 SGHRS, CDR2 YFSETQ. This CDR3 is 11 amino acids long. Trimming left V 7 bases short and J 9 bases short, with 13 bases between.

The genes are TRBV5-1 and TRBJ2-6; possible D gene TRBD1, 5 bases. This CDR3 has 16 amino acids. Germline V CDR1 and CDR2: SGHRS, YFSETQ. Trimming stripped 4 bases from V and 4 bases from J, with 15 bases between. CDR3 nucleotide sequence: TGCGCCAGCAGCGGGGCGGTCACATCGGGGGCCAACGTCCTGACTTTC. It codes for CASSGAVTSGANVLTF.

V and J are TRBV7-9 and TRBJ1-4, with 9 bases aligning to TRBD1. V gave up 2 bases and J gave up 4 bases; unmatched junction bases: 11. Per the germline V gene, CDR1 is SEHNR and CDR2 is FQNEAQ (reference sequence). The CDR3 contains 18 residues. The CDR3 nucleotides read TGTGCCAGCAGCTTATTGACGGGACAGGGTGTAGGTAATGAAAAACTGTTTTTT. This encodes CASSLLTGQGVGNEKLFF.

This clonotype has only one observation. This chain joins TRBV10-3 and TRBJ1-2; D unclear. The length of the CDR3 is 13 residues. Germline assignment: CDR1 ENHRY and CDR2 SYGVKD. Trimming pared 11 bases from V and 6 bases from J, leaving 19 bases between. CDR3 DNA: TGTGCCGTTCTTTCCGATGCCGGGAATGGCTACACCTTC. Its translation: CAVLSDAGNGYTF.

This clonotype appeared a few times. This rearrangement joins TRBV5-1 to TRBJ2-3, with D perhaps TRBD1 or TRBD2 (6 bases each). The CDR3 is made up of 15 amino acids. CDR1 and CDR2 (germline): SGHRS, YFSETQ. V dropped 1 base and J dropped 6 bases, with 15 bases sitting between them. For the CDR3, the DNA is TGCGCCAGCAGCTTGAGAGGGGGGAATCTGGATACGCAGTATTTT. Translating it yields CASSLRGGNLDTQYF.

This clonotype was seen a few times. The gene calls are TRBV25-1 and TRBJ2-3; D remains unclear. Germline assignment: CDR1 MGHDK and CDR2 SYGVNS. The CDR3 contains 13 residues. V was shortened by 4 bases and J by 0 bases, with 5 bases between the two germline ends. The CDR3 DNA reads TGTGCCAGCAGTGGGGCTAGCACAGATACGCAGTATTTT. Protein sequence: CASSGASTDTQYF.

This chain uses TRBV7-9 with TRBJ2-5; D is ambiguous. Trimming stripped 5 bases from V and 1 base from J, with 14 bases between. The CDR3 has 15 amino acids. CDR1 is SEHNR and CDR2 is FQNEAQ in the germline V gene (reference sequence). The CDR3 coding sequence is TGTGCCAGCAGCCCCTCGGTATGGCTCCAAGAGACCCAGTACTTC. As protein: CASSPSVWLQETQYF. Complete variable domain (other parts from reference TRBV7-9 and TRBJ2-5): DTGVSQNPRHKITKRGQNVTFRCDPISEHNRLYWYRQTLGQGPEFLTYFQNEAQLEKSRLLSDRFSAERPKGSFSTLEIQRTEQGDSAMYLCASSPSVWLQETQYFGPGTRLLVL.

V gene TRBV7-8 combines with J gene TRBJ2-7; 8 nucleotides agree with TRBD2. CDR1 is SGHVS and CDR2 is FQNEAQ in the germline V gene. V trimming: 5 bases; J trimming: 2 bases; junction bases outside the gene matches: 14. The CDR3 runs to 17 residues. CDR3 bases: TGTGCCAGCAGCAGAGGAGGCGGGAGGACCAACCCCTACGAGCAGTACTTC. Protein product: CASSRGGGRTNPYEQYF.

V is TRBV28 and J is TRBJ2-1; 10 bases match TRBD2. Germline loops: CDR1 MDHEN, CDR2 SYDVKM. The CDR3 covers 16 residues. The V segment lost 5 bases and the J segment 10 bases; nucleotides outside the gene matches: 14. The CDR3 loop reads CASSPRPGTSEQEQFF. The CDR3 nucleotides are TGTGCCAGCAGTCCCCGCCCCGGGACTAGCGAACAAGAGCAGTTCTTC.

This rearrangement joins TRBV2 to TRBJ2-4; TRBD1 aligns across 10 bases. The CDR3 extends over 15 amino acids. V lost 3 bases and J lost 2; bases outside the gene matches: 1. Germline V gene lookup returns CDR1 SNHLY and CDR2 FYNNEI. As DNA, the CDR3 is TGTGCCAGCAGTGAGGGACAGGGGACCAAAAACATTCAGTACTTC. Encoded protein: CASSEGQGTKNIQYF.

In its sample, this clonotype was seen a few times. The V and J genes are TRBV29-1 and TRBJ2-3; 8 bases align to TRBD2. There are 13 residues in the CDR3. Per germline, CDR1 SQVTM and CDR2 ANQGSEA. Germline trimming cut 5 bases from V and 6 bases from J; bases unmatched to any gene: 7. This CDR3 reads CSVPGRAIDTQYF. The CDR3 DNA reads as TGCAGCGTTCCCGGGAGGGCCATTGATACGCAGTATTTT.

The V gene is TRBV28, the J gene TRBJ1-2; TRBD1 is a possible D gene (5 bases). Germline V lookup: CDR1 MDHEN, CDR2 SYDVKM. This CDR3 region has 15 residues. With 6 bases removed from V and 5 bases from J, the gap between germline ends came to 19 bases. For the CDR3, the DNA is TGTGCCAGCAGGGTATTCGGGGACGCGAATTATGGCTACACCTTC. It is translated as CASRVFGDANYGYTF.

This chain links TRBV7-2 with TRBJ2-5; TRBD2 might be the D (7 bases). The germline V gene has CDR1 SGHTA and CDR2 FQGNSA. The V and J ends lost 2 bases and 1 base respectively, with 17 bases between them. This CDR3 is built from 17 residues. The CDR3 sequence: CASSLIGGGYSQETQYF. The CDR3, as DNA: TGTGCCAGCAGCTTAATAGGGGGGGGCTACTCCCAAGAGACCCAGTACTTC.

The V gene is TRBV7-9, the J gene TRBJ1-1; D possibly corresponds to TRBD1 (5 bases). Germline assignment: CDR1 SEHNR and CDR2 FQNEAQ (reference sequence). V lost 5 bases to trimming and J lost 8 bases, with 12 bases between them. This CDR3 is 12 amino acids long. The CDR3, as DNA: TGTGCCAGCAGCAACCGGGACTTCGAAGCTTTCTTT. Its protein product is CASSNRDFEAFF.